One and the same sample provided the 14 T cell receptor beta chains below, sequenced in a study of cytomegalovirus exposure and HLA in healthy donors. The PCR was carried out with 60 Vbeta primers and 13 Jbeta primers. The repertoire was sequenced with immunoSEQ multiplex PCR; TCRdb's copy has only in-frame clones and lacks some. The sample shows tens of thousands of clones, less than 80% of them seen only once. Sequenced material: PBMCs. These receptor sequences come from a woman aged 50 to 60 in good health and CMV-seropositive.

This chain uses TRBV5-1 with TRBJ2-1, with D perhaps matching TRBD2 (5 bases). CDR3 size: 14 residues. Germline V gene lookup returns CDR1 SGHRS and CDR2 YFSETQ. Trimming stripped 4 bases from V and 4 bases from J, with 12 bases between. The CDR3 DNA sequence: TGCGCCAGCAGCCCAGACGGCGGGTACAATGAGCAGTTCTTC. Translating it yields CASSPDGGYNEQFF.

The chain recombines TRBV6-1 with TRBJ2-3; D may be TRBD2 (5 bases). Per germline, CDR1 MNHNS and CDR2 SASEGT. With 6 bases removed from V and 1 base from J, the gap between germline ends came to 11 bases. The CDR3 has 14 residues. The CDR3 sequence is CASSARGGTDTQYF. The DNA of the CDR3 is TGTGCCAGCAGCGCCCGGGGTGGCACAGATACGCAGTATTTT.

This clone was counted between two and nine times. The gene calls are TRBV5-1 and TRBJ1-1; D not resolved. Germline V lookup: CDR1 SGHRS, CDR2 YFSETQ. The CDR3 covers 14 residues. V lost 0 bases to trimming and J lost 1 base, with 7 bases between them. CDR3 sequence reads: CASSLVQSNTEAFF. CDR3 coding DNA: TGCGCCAGCAGCTTGGTACAGTCGAACACTGAAGCTTTCTTT.

The chain is built from TRBV19 and TRBJ2-3; TRBD1 agrees at 7 bases. The CDR3 is made up of 16 amino acids. The junction had 11 bases not matched to a gene; V was cut back by 6 bases and J by 2 bases. The germline CDR1 and CDR2 sequences are LNHDA and SQIVND (reference sequence). DNA of the CDR3: TGTGCCAGTAGGAATACGCCGACAGGGATCACAGATACGCAGTATTTT. It encodes CASRNTPTGITDTQYF.

This chain uses TRBV7-8 with TRBJ2-7; 7 bases match TRBD2. The CDR3 length is 14 residues. V gave up 6 bases and J gave up 5 bases; unmatched junction bases: 10. Germline V CDR1 and CDR2: SGHVS, FQNEAQ. The DNA of the CDR3 is TGTGCCAGCAGTAAGACTAGCACAGACCACGAGCAGTACTTC. This sequence encodes CASSKTSTDHEQYF.

J is TRBJ1-5 and V is TRBV2; TRBD1 might be the D (6 bases). The CDR3 runs to 15 residues. In germline, CDR1 is SNHLY, CDR2 FYNNEI. V dropped 1 base and J dropped 5 bases, with 12 bases sitting between them. The CDR3 DNA sequence: TGTGCCAGCAGTGAAGTTGGACAGCCTGATCAGCCCCAGCATTTT. Its protein is CASSEVGQPDQPQHF.

V and J are TRBV6-5 and TRBJ2-2; possibly TRBD1 for D (5 bases). The CDR3 sequence is 15 residues long. Germline values: CDR1 MNHEY, CDR2 SVGAGI. Trimming removed 2 bases at V and 2 bases at J, with 9 bases between. CDR3 residues: CASSYAQGNTGELFF. The CDR3 DNA reads TGTGCCAGCAGTTACGCCCAGGGTAACACCGGGGAGCTGTTTTTT.

Note on this clone: Mismatch with germline at one junction end may stem from a read error. The chain recombines TRBV7-9 with TRBJ2-7; no reliable D call. The CDR3 sequence is 12 residues long. Germline assignment: CDR1 SEHNR and CDR2 FQNEAQ (reference sequence). The CDR3 bases are TGTTCCAGCAGCTTATCGGGCTACGAGCAGTACTTC. It encodes CSSSLSGYEQYF.

The rearrangement links TRBV30 to TRBJ2-3; TRBD2 aligns across 12 bases. Germline V gene data show CDR1 as GTSNPN and CDR2 as SVGIG (reference sequence). CDR3 length: 15 residues. V lost 7 bases to trimming and J lost 2 bases; unmatched junction nucleotides: 7. The CDR3 DNA follows: TGTGCCTCGTCGACTAGCGGGGGTTACACAGATACGCAGTATTTT. Encoded protein: CASSTSGGYTDTQYF.

This clone has a handful of counts. The V and J genes are TRBV20-1 and TRBJ2-3; D call uncertain. This CDR3 has 11 residues. Deletions cut 3 bases from V and 4 bases from J, with 5 bases between. Germline assignment: CDR1 DFQATT and CDR2 SNEGSKA (reference sequence). Here the CDR3 reads CSARASDTQYF. CDR3 nucleotides: TGCAGTGCTAGGGCCTCAGATACGCAGTATTTT.

This chain uses TRBV6-1 with TRBJ2-7; D uncertain. Deletions cut 3 bases from V and 2 bases from J, with 5 bases between. This CDR3 is 12 amino acids long. CDR1 is MNHNS, CDR2 SASEGT, per germline. The CDR3 coding sequence is TGTGCCAGCAGTGACCACACCTACGAGCAGTACTTC. The encoded protein is CASSDHTYEQYF.

The chain recombines TRBV28 with TRBJ1-3; D possibly corresponds to TRBD1 (5 bases). V shed 6 bases and J shed 4 bases, with 13 bases lying between them. The length of the CDR3 is 14 residues. Germline lookup yields CDR1 MDHEN and CDR2 SYDVKM. CDR3: CASRPGLSGNTIYF. The CDR3 nucleotides read TGTGCCAGCAGACCAGGGCTATCCGGAAACACCATATATTTT.

The genes are TRBV19 and TRBJ2-7; TRBD1 is a possible D gene (6 bases). Between the trimmed V and J ends, which lost 6 bases and 0 bases, there was a span of 15 bases. The CDR3 contains 15 residues. Germline lookup yields CDR1 LNHDA and CDR2 SQIVND (reference sequence). This CDR3 reads CASRTRDTNSYEQYF. The CDR3 nucleotides read TGTGCCAGTAGGACCCGGGACACAAACTCCTACGAGCAGTACTTC.

As regards this clone: It is unclear where the CDR3 begins or ends on the DNA, so no DNA is shown, and the CDR3 is as TCRdb lists it. V is TRBV7-2 and J is TRBJ1-3; the table's TRBD1 call for D was not verified on the DNA. CDR1 and CDR2 (germline): SGHTA, FQGNSA. The CDR3 adds up to 13 amino acids, both ends counted. CDR3 amino acids: CASSFGQGNTIYF.